These T cell receptor beta chains were read from a single sample in a study of shared clonotypes between healthy human individuals. The assay was immunoSEQ multiplex PCR, and TCRdb's table has in-frame clones only and misses some. The sample consists of under 1,100,000 clones, 75% to 85% of them appearing once. Source material: memory CD4+ T cells from PBMCs. The receptor set was obtained from a man aged 18 to 29 in good health. Some clones in this sample may be carry-over from other donors' samples. Each CDR3 is given with its conserved first and last residue.

TRBV7-3	TRBJ2-3	18	CASSLGTSGSWSTDTQYF
TRBV6-5	TRBJ1-2	12	CASRQGARGYTF
TRBV27	TRBJ2-1	17	CASSPRLLAGIYNEQFF
TRBV18	TRBJ2-7	13	CASSGDNAYEQYF
TRBV18	TRBJ1-2	16	CASLPSAPAVGYGYTF
TRBV7-9	TRBJ1-2	13	CASSPGQNYGYTF
TRBV15	TRBJ2-2	14	CATSRGTGSGELFF
TRBV5-1	TRBJ1-2	16	CASSLAVTGLGYGYTF
TRBV7-6	TRBJ2-1	17	CASSLGRLRGESGEQFF
TRBV2	TRBJ2-4	16	CASSDRGIPAKNIQYF
TRBV28	TRBJ1-2	14	CASAGGVRGYGYTF
TRBV11-3	TRBJ2-1	15	CASSTGLAGANEQFF
TRBV11-3	TRBJ2-1	12	CASSLYSTEQFF
TRBV19	TRBJ1-1	14	CASSTGQANTEAFF
TRBV5-4	TRBJ2-1	16	CASTIGAGQGYNEQFF
TRBV2	TRBJ2-3	12	CASSRSTDTQYF
TRBV28	TRBJ1-2	13	CASSTGLSYGYTF
TRBV14	TRBJ1-1	15	CASSLAGTGYTEAFF
TRBV9	TRBJ2-6	16	CASSTYRGHGANVLTF
TRBV5-1	TRBJ1-1	13	CASIPDRGTEAFF
TRBV4-2	TRBJ2-7	15	CASSQDARHHYEQYF
TRBV6-6	TRBJ1-2	13	CASSYDSLYGYTF
TRBV6-5	TRBJ2-2	14	CASSLSGRHGELFF
TRBV27	TRBJ1-5	12	CASRDRNQPQHF
TRBV15	TRBJ1-5	15	CATARGQAAYQPQHF
TRBV14	TRBJ2-1	17	CASSQRQGTLRGNEQFF
TRBV7-2	TRBJ2-7	15	CASSLDSGSSYEQYF
TRBV11-3	TRBJ2-3	12	CASSRDSDTQYF
TRBV14	TRBJ1-1	14	CASSRRRGNTEAFF
TRBV5-4	TRBJ1-2	14	CASSLAEGVGGYTF
TRBV10-3	TRBJ2-1	16	CAIKKGLAGPNNEQFF
TRBV7-2	TRBJ2-7	14	CASSLGTSSYEQYF
TRBV28	TRBJ2-1	15	CASSSSDRFYNEQFF
TRBV6-1	TRBJ1-1	15	CASRRLQGPNTEAFF
TRBV12-5	TRBJ2-5	12	CASGLSPETQYF
TRBV11-3	TRBJ2-5	15	CASSLGVSGEETQYF
TRBV7-9	TRBJ1-1	16	CASSPGGRAGDTEAFF
TRBV29-1	TRBJ1-2	13	CSASVGTGYGYTF
TRBV11-1	NA	15	CASSPTWDRGGEQYF
TRBV11-3	TRBJ2-1	14	CASSLIGAYNEQFF
TRBV28	TRBJ2-5	18	CASSFPSGGGGPGVSQYF
TRBV11-2	TRBJ2-5	14	CASSLQGRGETQYF
TRBV7-9	TRBJ2-7	13	CASSRDSAYEQYF